This T cell receptor (beta chain) originates from a study of shared clonotypes between healthy human individuals. Study results and caveats: When naive CD4 clonotypes were compared across a few donors, approximately 4.9% were shared.

Clones were read by immunoSEQ multiplex PCR, and TCRdb kept only the in-frame ones, dropping some. This sample has 1,500,000 or so clones, with around 95% found just once. This CDR3 region has 14 residues. Deletions cut 4 bases from V and 3 bases from J, with 11 bases between. CDR1 and CDR2 (germline): SGHRS, YFSETQ. Notes on this clone: Its antigen is as yet unknown.

The receptor comes from a man younger than 45 in good health. Sequencing was carried out using naive CD4+ T cells sorted from blood. Subset denoted: CD45RA+ positively selected. The chain couples TRBV5-1 to TRBJ2-1; D is unresolved. CDR3 loop: CASSAGTLYNEQFF. As DNA, the CDR3 is TGCGCCAGCAGCGCAGGAACGCTCTACAATGAGCAGTTCTTC.